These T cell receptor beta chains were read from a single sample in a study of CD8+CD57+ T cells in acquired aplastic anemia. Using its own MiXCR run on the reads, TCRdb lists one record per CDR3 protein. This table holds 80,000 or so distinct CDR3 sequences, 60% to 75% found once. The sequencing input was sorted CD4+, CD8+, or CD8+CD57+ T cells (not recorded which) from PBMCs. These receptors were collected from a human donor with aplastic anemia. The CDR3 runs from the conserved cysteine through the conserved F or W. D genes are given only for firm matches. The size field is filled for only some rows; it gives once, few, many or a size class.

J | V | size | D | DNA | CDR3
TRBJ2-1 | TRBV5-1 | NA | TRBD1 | TGCGCCAGCAGCTGGAACAGGGGGAGCTCCTACAATGAGCAGTTCTTC | CASSWNRGSSYNEQFF
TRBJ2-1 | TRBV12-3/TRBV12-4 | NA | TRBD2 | TGTGCCAGCAGTCCTCTCTTACGGGGGGGCAGGAATGAGCAGTTCTTC | CASSPLLRGGRNEQFF
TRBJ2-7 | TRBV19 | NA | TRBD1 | TGTGCCAGTAGTATGACCGGGACAGGGGTCGACGAGCAGTACTTC | CASSMTGTGVDEQYF
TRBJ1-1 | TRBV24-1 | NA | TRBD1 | TGTGCCACCAGTATTACAGGGGCTGAAGCTTTCTTT | CATSITGAEAFF
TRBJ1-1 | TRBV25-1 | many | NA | TGTGCCAGCAGTAACCTCGGACGGGACACTGAAGCTTTCTTT | CASSNLGRDTEAFF
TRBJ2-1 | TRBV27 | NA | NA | TGTGCCAGCAGTTATAGGGACAATGAGCAGTTCTTC | CASSYRDNEQFF
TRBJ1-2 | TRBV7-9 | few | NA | TGTGCCAGCAGCTTATGGGCCAGGGACAATGGCTACACCTTC | CASSLWARDNGYTF
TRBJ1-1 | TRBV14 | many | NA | TGTGCCAGCAGCCAACACCTACCTCAGCTGAACACTGAAGCTTTCTTT | CASSQHLPQLNTEAFF
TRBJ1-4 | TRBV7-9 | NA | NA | TGTGCCAGCAGCTTAAAGCAGGGCACTAATGAAAAACTGTTTTTT | CASSLKQGTNEKLFF
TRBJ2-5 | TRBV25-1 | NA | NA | TGTGCCAGCAGCTTGGTACAGGGCGGGGGAGAGACCCAGTACTTC | CASSLVQGGGETQYF
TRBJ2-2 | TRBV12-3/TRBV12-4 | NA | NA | NA | CASSSANYGYTFGSGTGELFF
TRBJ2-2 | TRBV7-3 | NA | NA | TGTGCCAGCAGTTTACAGGGGGAGCTGTTTTTT | CASSLQGELFF
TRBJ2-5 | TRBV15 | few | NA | TGTGCCACCAGCACGGGCACACGGACAGACCTGGGAGAGACCCAGTACTTC | CATSTGTRTDLGETQYF
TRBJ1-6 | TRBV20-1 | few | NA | TGCAGTGCGAGCCCGGGAAGGGGTTCACCCCTCCACTTT | CSASPGRGSPLHF
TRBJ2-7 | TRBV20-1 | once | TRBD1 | TGCAGTGCTCATGACAGGGTAGCCTACGAGCAGTACTTC | CSAHDRVAYEQYF
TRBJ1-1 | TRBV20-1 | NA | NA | TGCAGTGCCTTACAGTTACTCGCTGAAGCTTTCTTT | CSALQLLAEAFF
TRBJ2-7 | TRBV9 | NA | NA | TGTGCCAGCAGCGTAAGCCCATTCTCCTACGAGCAGTACTTC | CASSVSPFSYEQYF
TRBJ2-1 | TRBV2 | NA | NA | TGTGCCACTGGTACAGCCCCGGGCAATGAGCAGTTCTTC | CATGTAPGNEQFF
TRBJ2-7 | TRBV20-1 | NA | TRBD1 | TGCAGTGTGACAGGGGGCAGGAACGAGCAGTACTTC | CSVTGGRNEQYF
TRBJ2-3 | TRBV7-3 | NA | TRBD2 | TGTGCCAGCAGCTTACTAGCGGGGGGGCACACAGATACGCAGTATTTT | CASSLLAGGHTDTQYF
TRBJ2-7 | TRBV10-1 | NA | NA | TGCGCCAGCAGTGAGTCAGGACAGATACCATACGAGCAGTACTTC | CASSESGQIPYEQYF
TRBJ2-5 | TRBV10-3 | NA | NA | TGTGCCATCAGGTCTTTCCTCGGGGAGACCCAGTACTTC | CAIRSFLGETQYF
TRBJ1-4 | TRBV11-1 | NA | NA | TGTGCCAGCAGCTCGAATAACAGAATAACTAATGAAAAACTGTTTTTT | CASSSNNRITNEKLFF
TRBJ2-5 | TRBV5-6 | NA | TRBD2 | TGTGCCAGCAGCTACGGACTAGCGGGGGGGCTAGAGGAGACCCAGTACTTC | CASSYGLAGGLEETQYF
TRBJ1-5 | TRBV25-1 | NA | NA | TGTGCCAGCAGCCCAGCGATCAATCAGCCCCAGCATTTT | CASSPAINQPQHF
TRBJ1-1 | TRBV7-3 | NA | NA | TGTGCCAGCAGCTCACACAACACTGAAGCTTTCTTT | CASSSHNTEAFF
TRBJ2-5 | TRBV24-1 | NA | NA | TGTGCCACCAGTGGTCAACTAGGACAAGAGACCCAGTACTTC | CATSGQLGQETQYF
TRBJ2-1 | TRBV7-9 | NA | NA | TGTGCCAGCAGCGTGGGCCAATACAATGAGCAGTTCTTC | CASSVGQYNEQFF
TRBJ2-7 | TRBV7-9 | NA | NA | TGTGCCAGCAGCTTGGGGATCTCCTCCTACGAGCAGTACTTC | CASSLGISSYEQYF
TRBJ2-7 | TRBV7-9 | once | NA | TGTGCCAGCAGCTCTCCGGGAAGGGGAATCTACGAGCAGTACTTC | CASSSPGRGIYEQYF
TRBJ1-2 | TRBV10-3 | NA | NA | TGTGCCATCAGTGAGACCCCCACAGGGAACTATGGCTACACCTTC | CAISETPTGNYGYTF
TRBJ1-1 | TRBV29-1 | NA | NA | TGCAGCGTTCGAGAGAACACTGAAGCTTTCTTT | CSVRENTEAFF
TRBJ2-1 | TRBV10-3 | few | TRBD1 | TGTGCCATCAAGGGGACAGGGACCTACAATGAGCAGTTCTTC | CAIKGTGTYNEQFF